Each of the 23 T cell receptor beta chains below was sequenced from the same sample in a study of T cells in Graves' hyperthyroidism and ophthalmopathy. Amplification of TCR beta CDR3 regions used RNA as the template. During a first-round RT-PCR of the TCR CDR3, the HTBI primer set was used. TCRdb recomputed calls from the multiplex PCR reads with MiXCR, one row per CDR3 protein. Altogether under 350,000 distinct CDR3 sequences are present, 15% to 20% being singletons, with the ten largest covering around 58%. The sequencing sample was made of blood. All receptors derive from a woman in her fifties or sixties with Graves' ophthalmopathy.

The chain recombines TRBV20-1 with TRBJ2-7; 8 nucleotides line up with TRBD2. This CDR3 comprises 16 residues. Germline lookup yields CDR1 DFQATT and CDR2 SNEGSKA (reference sequence). The ends lost 1 base at V and 5 bases at J; junction bases unmatched: 13. This chain's CDR3 is CSARASEWTSSDEQYF. In DNA form, the CDR3 reads TGCAGTGCTAGAGCCTCAGAATGGACTAGCTCTGACGAGCAGTACTTC.

This clonotype was detected only a few times. J is TRBJ2-5 and V is TRBV20-1; D is unresolved. V shed 6 bases and J shed 4 bases, with 12 bases lying between them. This CDR3 region has 12 residues. Germline CDR1 is DFQATT and CDR2 is SNEGSKA (reference sequence). Here the CDR3 DNA reads TGCAGTGCCAAGGTTGGGTTAGAGACCCAGTACTTC. Translated, it gives CSAKVGLETQYF.

This clonotype appeared a few times. The genes are TRBV9 and TRBJ2-5, with D possibly called TRBD1 or TRBD2 (5 bases each). Germline CDR1 and CDR2: SGDLS and YYNGEE. The V and J ends lost 0 bases and 2 bases respectively, with 8 bases between them. This CDR3 comprises 14 residues. CDR3 region: CASSVAGGQETQYF. DNA for the CDR3: TGTGCCAGCAGCGTAGCTGGGGGTCAAGAGACCCAGTACTTC.

A word on this clonotype: This may stem from a read error, because a much larger clone lies one nucleotide away. CDR3 sequence: CASSQPSMRLGGAGTQYF. In DNA, the CDR3 is TGTGCCAGCAGCCAGCCCTCGATGCGGCTCGGGGGCGCAGGTACGCAGTATTTT. The chain is built from TRBV7-9 and TRBJ2-3, with D perhaps assigned TRBD1 or TRBD2 (6 bases each). Between the trimmed V and J ends, which lost 5 bases and 8 bases, there was a span of 29 bases. This CDR3 region has 18 residues. Germline V gene data show CDR1 as SEHNR and CDR2 as FQNEAQ (reference sequence).

CDR3 bases: TGCAGTGCTAGACATACCGGGACAGGGGTCACTGAAGCTTTCTTT. This encodes CSARHTGTGVTEAFF. This sequence joins TRBV20-1 and TRBJ1-1; 10 nucleotides match TRBD1. V shed 2 bases, J shed 4 bases, and the junction held 7 bases outside the gene matches. CDR1 and CDR2 from the germline V gene are DFQATT and SNEGSKA (reference sequence). The CDR3 loop spans 15 amino acids.

As regards this clonotype: Since a much larger clone is just one base distant, this may be a read error. V and J are TRBV27 and TRBJ1-2; possible D gene TRBD1, 6 bases. This CDR3 is built from 13 residues. CDR1 MNHEY and CDR2 SMNVEV come from the germline V gene (reference sequence). CDR3 coding DNA: TGTGTCAGCCGACAGGACAGCCTGAGGGGCTACACCTTC. Translating gives CVSRQDSLRGYTF.

This clonotype was observed many times. The chain has TRBV29-1 and TRBJ2-1; D unclear. CDR1 SQVTM and CDR2 ANQGSEA come from the germline V gene. The CDR3 sequence is 14 residues long. V lost 6 bases, J lost 7 bases, and 19 bases lay in between. The chain's CDR3 is CSVMALQGWNEQFF. DNA of the CDR3: TGCAGCGTGATGGCTCTACAAGGATGGAATGAGCAGTTCTTC.

This clonotype was counted ten times or more. The J gene is TRBJ1-5, the V gene TRBV24-1, with 8 bases identical to TRBD1. There are 14 residues in the CDR3. Germline assignment: CDR1 KGHDR and CDR2 SFDVKD. Trimming removed 6 bases from V and 3 bases from J; junction bases left unmatched: 3. CDR3: CATSKTGDNQPQHF. CDR3 coding DNA: TGTGCCACCAGTAAGACAGGGGACAATCAGCCCCAGCATTTT.

This clonotype occurred many times. The V call is TRBV6-1, the J call TRBJ1-6, with D possibly TRBD1 on 5 matching bases. V dropped 5 bases and J dropped 5 bases, with 16 bases sitting between them. Germline V gene data show CDR1 as MNHNS and CDR2 as SASEGT. CDR3 size: 16 residues. CDR3 amino acids: CASSKGAAGNNSPLHF. CDR3 coding DNA: TGTGCCAGCAGTAAAGGGGCGGCGGGGAATAATTCACCCCTCCACTTT.

This clonotype was observed at least ten times. The chain combines TRBV4-3 with TRBJ1-2; D perhaps matches TRBD1 (5 bases). Trimming removed 0 bases at V and 6 bases at J, with 14 bases between. Germline V gives CDR1 LGHNA, CDR2 YSLEER. The CDR3 is 15 amino acids. CDR3 DNA sequence: TGCGCCAGCAGCCAAGATACAGGAGAATGGAATGGCTACACCTTC. Protein: CASSQDTGEWNGYTF.

This clonotype came up many times. The chain employs TRBV5-1 and TRBJ2-1; TRBD2 aligns across 13 bases. Germline V lookup: CDR1 SGHRS, CDR2 YFSETQ. The CDR3 length is 18 residues. J gave up 3 bases and V 2 bases, and 8 bases lay outside the gene matches. CDR3 coding DNA: TGCGCCAGCAGCTTTGAAACTAGCGGGGGGGGATTCTACAATGAGCAGTTCTTC. This gives the protein CASSFETSGGGFYNEQFF.

This clonotype appeared many times. The V call is TRBV20-1, the J call TRBJ2-3; TRBD2 matches 13 bases. Per the germline V gene, CDR1 is DFQATT and CDR2 is SNEGSKA (reference sequence). Unmatched junction bases numbered 13, after V lost 4 bases and J lost 0 bases. The CDR3 runs to 19 residues. For the CDR3, the DNA is TGCAGTGCTACTAGACTAGCGGGGGGTGAGGGCACTAGCACAGATACGCAGTATTTT. Amino acid sequence: CSATRLAGGEGTSTDTQYF.

This clonotype showed up just a few times. V and J are TRBV7-9 and TRBJ2-5; 8 positions agree with TRBD1. This CDR3 is 14 amino acids long. Losses at the gene ends were 4 bases for V and 4 bases for J; bases not matched to a gene: 5. CDR1 and CDR2 (germline): SEHNR, FQNEAQ (reference sequence). The CDR3 coding sequence is TGTGCCAGCAGCTGGACAGGGTATGGAGAGACCCAGTACTTC. This codes for CASSWTGYGETQYF.

This clonotype was detected only a few times. V gene TRBV5-1 combines with J gene TRBJ2-3, with a weak D call TRBD2 (6 bases). V was cut by 2 bases and J by 4 bases, with 14 bases left in between. This CDR3 contains 15 residues. Germline V gene sequence: CDR1 SGHRS, CDR2 YFSETQ. CDR3 residues: CASSFSGEVSDTQYF. In nucleotides, the CDR3 is TGCGCCAGCAGCTTTTCGGGGGAGGTCTCAGATACGCAGTATTTT.

A few counts support this clonotype. Just one base apart from a much larger clone, this may be a read error. This chain links TRBV7-2 with TRBJ2-7; 7 nucleotides line up with TRBD1. CDR1 and CDR2 (germline): SGHTA, FQGNSA. The CDR3 length is 15 residues. V trimming: 6 bases; J trimming: 5 bases; junction bases outside the gene matches: 13. CDR3 nucleotides: TGTGCCAGCAGTCCAAGTTATGGACAGGCCCACGAGCAGTACTTC. This codes for CASSPSYGQAHEQYF.

This clonotype was counted many times. J is TRBJ1-5 and V is TRBV7-2; the D gene is possibly TRBD1 (5 bases). V was trimmed by 4 bases and J by 9 bases, leaving 19 bases between them. The CDR3 is 15 amino acids. Germline V gene lookup returns CDR1 SGHTA and CDR2 FQGNSA. CDR3 protein: CASSSNRDSGGPQHF. The CDR3 DNA sequence: TGTGCCAGCAGCTCTAACCGGGACTCGGGTGGGCCCCAGCATTTT.

This chain joins TRBV6-1 and TRBJ2-5, with D maybe TRBD2 (6 bases). CDR1 is MNHNS and CDR2 is SASEGT in the germline V gene. Trimming removed 5 bases at V and 5 bases at J, with 18 bases between. The CDR3 sequence is 15 residues long. The CDR3 here is CASSPLGLPGETQYF. In nucleotides, the CDR3 is TGTGCCAGCAGTCCCCTGGGACTGCCCGGGGAGACCCAGTACTTC.

At least ten counts were recorded for this clonotype. The CDR3 sequence: CASSLPQTSGRTLLTYEQYF. The CDR3 DNA follows: TGTGCCAGCAGTTTACCCCAGACTAGCGGGAGGACGCTGCTAACCTACGAGCAGTACTTC. V gene TRBV28 combines with J gene TRBJ2-7; 13 bases line up with TRBD2. This CDR3 comprises 20 residues. In germline, CDR1 is MDHEN, CDR2 SYDVKM. The trim removed 2 bases at V and 2 bases at J, leaving 15 bases unmatched.

The chain employs TRBV7-2 and TRBJ2-5; maybe TRBD2 (7 bases). V was clipped by 0 bases and J by 6 bases, with 11 bases between them. Germline CDR1 and CDR2: SGHTA and FQGNSA. This CDR3 contains 14 residues. CDR3 amino acids: CASSLASGGKTQYF. The CDR3 nucleotides are TGTGCCAGCAGCTTAGCCTCGGGGGGCAAGACCCAGTACTTC.

The chain links TRBV14 to TRBJ1-4; a weak D match, TRBD1 (5 bases). Germline V gene sequence: CDR1 SGHDN, CDR2 FVKESK. V was cut by 4 bases and J by 0 bases, with 15 bases left in between. The CDR3 is 17 amino acids. This CDR3 reads CASSRQTRQTTNEKLFF. The CDR3 DNA is TGTGCCAGCAGCCGCCAGACCCGACAGACAACTAATGAAAAACTGTTTTTT.

V is TRBV4-1 and J is TRBJ1-1; 9 positions match TRBD1. This CDR3 contains 14 residues. Trimming cost V 3 bases and J 4 bases; bases outside gene matches: 3. Germline values: CDR1 MGHRA, CDR2 YSYEKL. CDR3 DNA: TGCGCCAGCAGCCAGATGACAGGGGGCACTGAAGCTTTCTTT. As protein: CASSQMTGGTEAFF.

This clonotype was picked up many times. The genes are TRBV20-1 and TRBJ1-2; D not resolved. The CDR3 loop spans 11 amino acids. Deletions cut 6 bases from V and 6 bases from J, with 11 bases between. From germline, CDR1 is DFQATT and CDR2 SNEGSKA (reference sequence). The CDR3 loop is CSAVIWDGYTF. The CDR3 coding sequence is TGCAGTGCGGTTATATGGGATGGCTACACCTTC.

This clonotype has ten or more counts. V is TRBV20-1 and J is TRBJ1-5; no reliable D call. V was pared by 0 bases and J by 0 bases, with 15 bases between. CDR3 length: 17 residues. Per germline, CDR1 DFQATT and CDR2 SNEGSKA (reference sequence). CDR3 residues: CSARDSATAYSNQPQHF. For the CDR3, the DNA is TGCAGTGCTAGAGATAGTGCGACTGCTTATAGCAATCAGCCCCAGCATTTT.